The rows below give T cell receptor beta chains drawn from one sample of a study of blood T cell repertoires in COVID-19. Method: immunoSEQ multiplex PCR; TCRdb's copy keeps in-frame clones and lacks some. The sample includes around 280,000 clones, around four fifths of them seen just once. The source material was peripheral blood. The receptors were sampled from a woman between 50 and 59 years old with active or convalescent COVID-19. CDR3s include the opening cysteine and the closing phenylalanine or tryptophan. Fields, in order: clone size, D gene, J gene, V gene, CDR3 protein, CDR3 DNA. A D gene is named only where the DNA matches it firmly. Part of the rows lack a size; the others show once, few, many or a class for expanded clones.

once TRBD2 TRBJ2-1 TRBV7-2 CASSPHDVGGNEQFF TGTGCCAGCAGCCCCCATGATGTCGGGGGGAATGAGCAGTTCTTC
- - TRBJ2-1 TRBV20-1 CSAVAHNEQFF TGCAGTGCGGTAGCCCACAATGAGCAGTTCTTC
- TRBD2 TRBJ2-2 TRBV3-1/TRBV3-2 CASSQDPLAGAGELFF TGTGCCAGCAGCCAAGATCCACTAGCGGGGGCCGGGGAGCTGTTTTTT
- - TRBJ2-2 TRBV10-3 CAIRVRGPSGDTGELFF TGTGCCATCAGGGTCCGGGGCCCATCGGGGGACACCGGGGAGCTGTTTTTT
few - TRBJ1-5 TRBV12-3/TRBV12-4 CASRNTGNQPQHF TGTGCCAGCAGAAATACAGGAAATCAGCCCCAGCATTTT
- - TRBJ1-1 TRBV3-1/TRBV3-2 CASSQDASGNTEAFF TGTGCCAGCAGCCAAGATGCGAGCGGGAACACTGAAGCTTTCTTT
- - TRBJ2-5 TRBV3-1/TRBV3-2 CASSQVPGEFGTQYF TGTGCCAGCAGCCAAGTTCCAGGGGAGTTCGGGACCCAGTACTTC
- TRBD1 TRBJ2-1 TRBV28 CASSREGGGHNEQFF TGTGCCAGCAGCAGGGAAGGGGGCGGACACAATGAGCAGTTCTTC
- - TRBJ2-3 TRBV6-4 CASSREPVYTDTQYF TGTGCCAGCAGCCGGGAGCCAGTCTACACAGATACGCAGTATTTT
- TRBD1 TRBJ1-2 TRBV3-1/TRBV3-2 CASSQTGGSYGYTF TGTGCCAGCAGCCAAACAGGGGGCAGCTATGGCTACACCTTC
- TRBD1 TRBJ2-7 TRBV7-3 CASSLRPGQGIHEQYF TGTGCCAGCAGCTTGCGCCCGGGACAGGGGATCCACGAGCAGTACTTC
- TRBD1 TRBJ1-5 TRBV18 CASSPVGTGNQPQHF TGTGCCAGCTCACCAGTTGGGACAGGGAATCAGCCCCAGCATTTT
- - TRBJ1-5 TRBV19 CASKLWGDNQPQHF TGTGCCAGTAAATTGTGGGGCGACAATCAGCCCCAGCATTTT
- - TRBJ2-1 TRBV18 CASSPRKGDNEQFF TGTGCCAGCTCACCAAGGAAAGGGGACAATGAGCAGTTCTTC